This TCR beta chain was identified in a study of tumor-infiltrating lymphocytes in oesophageal squamous cell carcinoma. One entry per CDR3 protein results from TCRdb running MiXCR on the PCR reads. Among about 14,000 distinct CDR3 sequences listed, roughly 47% were seen once. The CDR3 consists of 17 residues. Germline CDR1 reads SGHVS; CDR2 reads FQNEAQ. V gene TRBV7-8 combines with J gene TRBJ2-7; D unresolved. The end of the DNA fits TRBJ2-1 better, so the J call may be wrong. The sequenced material came from blood. This clonotype was sampled from a male donor with esophageal squamous cell carcinoma. For the CDR3, the DNA is TGTGCCAGCAGCCTGGGAACGTTAAAAAGCTCCTACAATGAGCAGTTCTTC. Translated, it gives CASSLGTLKSSYNEQFF.